The rows below give T cell receptor beta chains drawn from one sample of a study of blood T cell repertoires in COVID-19. Sequenced by immunoSEQ multiplex PCR; TCRdb stores in-frame clones only, minus some. The sample shows 180,000 or so clones, roughly 82% of them seen only once. Sequencing was performed on PBMCs or T cells enriched from blood (not recorded which). The receptor set was obtained from a man in his forties with acute COVID-19. The conserved cysteine and the conserved F or W are not part of the CDR3 here. The D gene is left open where the match is weak.

V gene: TRBV11-2; J gene: TRBJ2-5; D gene: .; CDR3 protein: ASTHRGLVETQY
V gene: TRBV13; J gene: TRBJ2-7; D gene: TRBD2; CDR3 protein: ASSEPGRGMLYEQY
V gene: TRBV28; J gene: TRBJ2-7; D gene: TRBD2; CDR3 protein: ASSLEAGGRSYEQY
V gene: TRBV9; J gene: TRBJ2-7; D gene: .; CDR3 protein: ASSVGSPSSYEQY
V gene: TRBV7-9; J gene: TRBJ2-7; D gene: TRBD1; CDR3 protein: ASSLPPPTGEQY
V gene: TRBV4-2; J gene: TRBJ2-3; D gene: .; CDR3 protein: ASSQLYPGVETQY
V gene: TRBV19; J gene: TRBJ1-2; D gene: .; CDR3 protein: ASTNRGTYGGYT
V gene: TRBV21-1; J gene: TRBJ1-4; D gene: .; CDR3 protein: ASSFRRTWTGVCEKLF
V gene: TRBV9; J gene: TRBJ1-1; D gene: .; CDR3 protein: ASSDLGSTEAF
V gene: TRBV7-9; J gene: TRBJ2-5; D gene: .; CDR3 protein: ASNPPEQETQY
V gene: TRBV28; J gene: TRBJ2-2; D gene: TRBD2; CDR3 protein: ASSDPAGAIGELF
V gene: TRBV7-8; J gene: TRBJ2-1; D gene: TRBD2; CDR3 protein: ASSLELAGVGGYNEQF
V gene: TRBV5-4; J gene: TRBJ1-2; D gene: TRBD1; CDR3 protein: ASSYPQGGYGYT
V gene: TRBV3-1/TRBV3-2; J gene: TRBJ1-1; D gene: .; CDR3 protein: ASSQLGVTEAF
V gene: TRBV28; J gene: TRBJ1-2; D gene: .; CDR3 protein: ASSPTKWSVNGYT
V gene: TRBV7-2; J gene: TRBJ2-2; D gene: .; CDR3 protein: ASSLAPKHYGELF
V gene: TRBV2; J gene: TRBJ2-6; D gene: .; CDR3 protein: ASRSAGFGTDPSGANVLT
V gene: TRBV6-5; J gene: TRBJ2-7; D gene: TRBD2; CDR3 protein: ASSSLSSGAYEQY
V gene: TRBV7-3; J gene: TRBJ2-2; D gene: TRBD1; CDR3 protein: ASSPDRALSPGELF
V gene: TRBV5-6; J gene: TRBJ2-5; D gene: TRBD2; CDR3 protein: ASSSTSGNLYRETQY
V gene: TRBV7-2; J gene: TRBJ2-1; D gene: .; CDR3 protein: ASSLTNYNEQF
V gene: TRBV10-3; J gene: TRBJ2-3; D gene: .; CDR3 protein: AISDGTRASTDTQY
V gene: TRBV29-1; J gene: TRBJ2-7; D gene: .; CDR3 protein: SARTEGSYEQY
V gene: TRBV9; J gene: TRBJ1-2; D gene: .; CDR3 protein: ASSVAQEGAYGYT
V gene: TRBV19; J gene: TRBJ1-2; D gene: .; CDR3 protein: ASSPRTGTPASYT
V gene: TRBV7-9; J gene: TRBJ1-1; D gene: TRBD1; CDR3 protein: ASGNRGWDTEAF
V gene: TRBV11-3; J gene: TRBJ2-1; D gene: .; CDR3 protein: ASSLRGIGEQF
V gene: TRBV5-1; J gene: TRBJ2-5; D gene: TRBD2; CDR3 protein: ASSSNPGTSLETQY
V gene: TRBV5-1; J gene: TRBJ2-5; D gene: .; CDR3 protein: ASSYYRYQETQY
V gene: TRBV19; J gene: TRBJ2-7; D gene: .; CDR3 protein: ASSETGFDEQY
V gene: TRBV19; J gene: TRBJ1-3; D gene: .; CDR3 protein: ASSTDTGNTIY
V gene: TRBV19; J gene: TRBJ2-6; D gene: .; CDR3 protein: ASSSEQGSGANVLT
V gene: TRBV28; J gene: TRBJ2-2; D gene: .; CDR3 protein: ASRLRGGELF
V gene: TRBV3-1/TRBV3-2; J gene: TRBJ2-6; D gene: .; CDR3 protein: ASSQDGPGANVLT
V gene: TRBV28; J gene: TRBJ2-3; D gene: TRBD2; CDR3 protein: ASGGGGTDTQY
V gene: TRBV24-1; J gene: TRBJ2-1; D gene: TRBD2; CDR3 protein: ATSDFVGLAGWEQF
V gene: TRBV21-1; J gene: TRBJ2-1; D gene: .; CDR3 protein: ASSKPGVRGVYEQF
V gene: TRBV18; J gene: TRBJ2-3; D gene: .; CDR3 protein: ASSPARADTQY
V gene: TRBV7-9; J gene: TRBJ2-1; D gene: .; CDR3 protein: ASSLAPDNEQF
V gene: TRBV18; J gene: TRBJ1-2; D gene: .; CDR3 protein: ASSPPLPSGNYGYT
V gene: TRBV6-5; J gene: TRBJ1-1; D gene: .; CDR3 protein: ASSYARPAATEAF
V gene: TRBV19; J gene: TRBJ1-5; D gene: TRBD1; CDR3 protein: ASSRDRASQPQH
V gene: TRBV9; J gene: TRBJ2-3; D gene: TRBD2; CDR3 protein: ASSVLAGGADTQY
V gene: TRBV2; J gene: TRBJ2-7; D gene: TRBD2; CDR3 protein: ASSVGTSGEEQY
V gene: TRBV12-3/TRBV12-4; J gene: TRBJ1-1; D gene: .; CDR3 protein: ASSPGVGEAF
V gene: TRBV7-7; J gene: TRBJ2-5; D gene: .; CDR3 protein: ASSLGGVRIQETQY
V gene: TRBV29-1; J gene: TRBJ1-1; D gene: .; CDR3 protein: SVRGTLTEAF
V gene: TRBV7-9; J gene: TRBJ1-1; D gene: .; CDR3 protein: ASSLDTGSEAF
V gene: TRBV28; J gene: TRBJ2-3; D gene: .; CDR3 protein: ASSSSGGTDTQY
V gene: TRBV4-1; J gene: TRBJ2-1; D gene: TRBD1; CDR3 protein: ASSQAPGQYNEQF
V gene: TRBV15; J gene: TRBJ2-7; D gene: TRBD2; CDR3 protein: ATSLRRERFYEQY
V gene: TRBV27; J gene: TRBJ2-7; D gene: .; CDR3 protein: ASSHGQRDYEQY
V gene: TRBV27; J gene: TRBJ2-7; D gene: TRBD2; CDR3 protein: ASSVAGAYEQY
V gene: TRBV4-1; J gene: TRBJ2-7; D gene: .; CDR3 protein: ASSFRDTSYEQY
V gene: TRBV7-9; J gene: TRBJ2-7; D gene: .; CDR3 protein: ASSRGDSRAEQY
V gene: TRBV6-5; J gene: TRBJ2-7; D gene: .; CDR3 protein: ASSLKPQGRYEQY